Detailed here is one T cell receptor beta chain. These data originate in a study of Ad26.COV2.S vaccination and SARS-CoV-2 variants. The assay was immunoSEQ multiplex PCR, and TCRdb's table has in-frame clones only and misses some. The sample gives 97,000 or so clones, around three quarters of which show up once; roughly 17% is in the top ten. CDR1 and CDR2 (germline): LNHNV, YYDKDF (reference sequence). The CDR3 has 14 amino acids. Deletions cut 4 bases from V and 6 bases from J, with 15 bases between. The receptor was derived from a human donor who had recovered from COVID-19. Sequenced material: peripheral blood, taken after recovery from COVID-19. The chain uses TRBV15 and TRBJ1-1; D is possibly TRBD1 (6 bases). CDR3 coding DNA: TGTGCCACCAGCATAGGGGGGGGGAGGGCTGAAGCTTTCTTT. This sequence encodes CATSIGGGRAEAFF.